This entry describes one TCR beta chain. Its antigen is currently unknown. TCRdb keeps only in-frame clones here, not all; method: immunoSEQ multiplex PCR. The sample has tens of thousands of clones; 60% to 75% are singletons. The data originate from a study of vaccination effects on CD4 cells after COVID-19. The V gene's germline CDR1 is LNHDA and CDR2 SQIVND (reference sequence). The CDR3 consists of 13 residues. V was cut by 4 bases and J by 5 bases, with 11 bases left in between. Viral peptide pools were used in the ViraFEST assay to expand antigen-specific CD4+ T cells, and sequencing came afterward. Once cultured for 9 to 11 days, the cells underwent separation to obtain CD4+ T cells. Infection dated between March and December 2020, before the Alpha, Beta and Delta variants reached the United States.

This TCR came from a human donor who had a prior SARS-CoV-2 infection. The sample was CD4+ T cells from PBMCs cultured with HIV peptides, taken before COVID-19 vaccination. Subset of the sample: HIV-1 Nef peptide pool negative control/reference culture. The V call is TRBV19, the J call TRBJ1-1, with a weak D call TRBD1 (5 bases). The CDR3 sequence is CASSSLGVTEAFF. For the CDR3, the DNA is TGTGCCAGTAGTAGCCTGGGGGTAACTGAAGCTTTCTTT. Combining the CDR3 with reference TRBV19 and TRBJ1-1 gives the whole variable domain DGGITQSPKYLFRKEGQNVTLSCEQNLNHDAMYWYRQDPGQGLRLIYYSQIVNDFQKGDIAEGYSVSREKKESFPLTVTSAQKNPTAFYLCASSSLGVTEAFFGQGTRLTVV.